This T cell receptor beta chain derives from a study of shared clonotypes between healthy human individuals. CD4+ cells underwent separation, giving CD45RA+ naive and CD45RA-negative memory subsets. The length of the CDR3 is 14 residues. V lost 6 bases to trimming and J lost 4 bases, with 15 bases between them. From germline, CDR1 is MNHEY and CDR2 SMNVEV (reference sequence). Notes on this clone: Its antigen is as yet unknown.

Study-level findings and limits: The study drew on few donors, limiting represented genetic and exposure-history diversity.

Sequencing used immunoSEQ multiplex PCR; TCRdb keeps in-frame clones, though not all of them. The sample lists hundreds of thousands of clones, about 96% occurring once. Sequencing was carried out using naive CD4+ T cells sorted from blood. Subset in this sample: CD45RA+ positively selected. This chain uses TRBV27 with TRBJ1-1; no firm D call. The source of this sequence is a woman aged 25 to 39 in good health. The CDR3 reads CASSLRGRVTEAFF. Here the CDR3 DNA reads TGTGCCAGCAGCCTCCGTGGCCGGGTCACTGAAGCTTTCTTT.